This T cell receptor beta chain was observed in a study of blood T cell repertoires in COVID-19. Study information: Specimens from acute and convalescent COVID-19 originated in the United States, Italy and Spain. Sample material is recorded as cDNA or gDNA derived from T cells, B-cell-depleted T cells, or PBMCs.

In the original workflow: Nucleated cell number was recorded as an estimate derived from reference gene primer amplification. Only in-frame clones appear in the TCRdb table, and some are missing; sequencing was by immunoSEQ multiplex PCR. V, J and clone size are taken as reported in that table, and D and trimming were inferred from the DNA itself. The table records fewer than 600,000 clones, roughly 87% of them present only once. A Seattle source enrolled patients during active infection and followed them longitudinally. This clone was found once. Germline CDR1 SGDLS, CDR2 YYNGEE. V lost 0 bases, J lost 10 bases, and 12 bases stayed unmatched. The CDR3 is 16 residues long.

This TCR derives from a man between 18 and 35 years old with COVID-19, enrolled during active disease. The rearrangement uses TRBV9 and TRBJ2-1; 8 bases are shared with TRBD2. Sample: peripheral blood. The CDR3 coding sequence is TGTGCCAGCAGCGTAGTAACCAGCGGGAGCCTCGCGGAGCAGTTCTTC. This encodes CASSVVTSGSLAEQFF.